This T cell receptor beta chain was sequenced during a study of T cells after yellow fever vaccination. This clonotype was found many times. Per germline, CDR1 SQVTM and CDR2 ANQGSEA. The CDR3 is 13 amino acids. Trimming cost V 7 bases and J 4 bases; bases outside gene matches: 7. TCRdb ran MiXCR on the 5' RACE reads and lists one entry per CDR3 protein. The sample has hundreds of thousands of distinct CDR3 sequences, roughly 12% seen once. The V and J genes are TRBV29-1 and TRBJ2-7; 10 bases match TRBD2. The specimen comprised PBMCs, sampled on the day of the yellow fever booster vaccination. The sequence came from a man aged 25-45 years who received the YFV17D yellow fever vaccine. In nucleotides, the CDR3 is TGCAGCGCATCAGCGGGAGGGCCGTACGAGCAGTACTTC. Protein product: CSASAGGPYEQYF.